This T cell receptor (beta chain) was sequenced during a study of read filtering for tumor transcriptome and immune sequencing. On the study more broadly: Among patients, 17 to 20 were male and around 14 female, aged roughly 45 to 80 (mean about 70). Study conclusions and caveats: RNA-seq captured clonotypes less deeply and reliably than IR-seq.

Molecular barcoded adaptors covering alpha/delta and beta/gamma chains were used on about 390 ng RNA. TCRdb ran MiXCR on the reads and lists one entry per CDR3 protein. This sample has fewer than 35,000 distinct CDR3 sequences; about 18% occur once, and the top ten carry roughly 16%. On this clonotype itself: Its antigen is unknown. A read error is the likely source, as a far larger clone sits one nucleotide away.

From germline, CDR1 is SGHDT and CDR2 YYEEEE. V was pared by 4 bases and J by 2 bases, with 4 bases between. This CDR3 has 12 amino acids. The chain links TRBV5-6 to TRBJ1-5; D gene unclear. This sequence was found in a donor over 35 with multiple myeloma. The specimen sequenced was a population of CD138-negative cells sorted from bone marrow. The CDR3 here is CASSLGNQPQHF. The CDR3, as DNA: TGTGCCAGCAGCCTTGGCAATCAGCCCCAGCATTTT. The whole variable domain, filled in from reference TRBV5-6 and TRBJ1-5, reads DAGVTQSPTHLIKTRGQQVTLRCSPKSGHDTVSWYQQALGQGPQFIFQYYEEEERQRGNFPDRFSGHQFPNYSSELNVNALLLGDSALYLCASSLGNQPQHFGDGTRLSIL.